The rows below give T cell receptor beta chains drawn from one sample of a study of metastatic and nonmetastatic thyroid tumors. TCRdb re-called the PCR reads with MiXCR. The table lists approximately 58,000 clones, 20% of them singletons. Sequencing was carried out using blood. These receptors were obtained from a female donor with papillary thyroid cancer or a benign thyroid nodule (not recorded which). Some clones in this sample may be carry-over from other donors' samples. CDR3s include the opening cysteine and the closing phenylalanine or tryptophan. Fields, in order: D gene, clone size, J gene, V gene, CDR3 DNA, CDR3 protein. D genes are given only for firm matches. Size is omitted from some rows. Given values are once, few, many or a class for expanded clones.

d_call: .; clone_size: .; j_call: TRBJ1-3; v_call: TRBV5-1; cdr3_nt: TGCGCCAGCATTGGCCCCCCCTCTGGAAACACCATATATTTT; cdr3_aa: CASIGPPSGNTIYF
d_call: TRBD2; clone_size: few; j_call: TRBJ2-7; v_call: TRBV27; cdr3_nt: TGTGCCAGCAGTCCGGGACTAGCACCCTACGAGCAGTACTTC; cdr3_aa: CASSPGLAPYEQYF
d_call: TRBD1; clone_size: few; j_call: TRBJ1-5; v_call: TRBV6-1; cdr3_nt: TGTGCCAGCAGTCCGGGACAGGGAGATAGAAATCAGCCCCAGAATTTT; cdr3_aa: CASSPGQGDRNQPQNF
d_call: .; clone_size: many; j_call: TRBJ2-3; v_call: TRBV5-5; cdr3_nt: TGTGCCAGCATCCCGGGGGTTGGCTCCACAGATACGCAGTATTTT; cdr3_aa: CASIPGVGSTDTQYF
d_call: .; clone_size: .; j_call: TRBJ2-7; v_call: TRBV11-2; cdr3_nt: TGTGCCAGCAGCCCCCGGACAGATTTATACGAGCAGTACTTC; cdr3_aa: CASSPRTDLYEQYF
d_call: .; clone_size: many; j_call: TRBJ2-3; v_call: TRBV9; cdr3_nt: TGTGCCAGCAGTCCCGACTATGGTACGCAGTATTTT; cdr3_aa: CASSPDYGTQYF
d_call: .; clone_size: many; j_call: TRBJ1-5; v_call: TRBV12-3/TRBV12-4; cdr3_nt: TGTGCCAGCAGTCCGGACAGACTCAATCAGCCCCAGCATTTT; cdr3_aa: CASSPDRLNQPQHF
d_call: .; clone_size: many; j_call: TRBJ2-3; v_call: TRBV4-2; cdr3_nt: TGTGCCAGCAGCGAAGGACTACCGGGGGTAGTTCGTACAGATACGCAGTATTTT; cdr3_aa: CASSEGLPGVVRTDTQYF
d_call: .; clone_size: .; j_call: TRBJ1-2; v_call: TRBV28; cdr3_nt: TGTGCCAGCAGTCTAGACAGTGGAATCTATGGCTACACCTTC; cdr3_aa: CASSLDSGIYGYTF
d_call: TRBD2; clone_size: many; j_call: TRBJ2-3; v_call: TRBV7-6; cdr3_nt: TGTGCCAGCACCCCCTTGGGAGGGCTTGATACGCAGTATTTT; cdr3_aa: CASTPLGGLDTQYF
d_call: .; clone_size: .; j_call: TRBJ2-1; v_call: TRBV5-5; cdr3_nt: TGTGCCTGCAGCTTGGCCGGGGTATATGAGCAGTTCTTC; cdr3_aa: CACSLAGVYEQFF